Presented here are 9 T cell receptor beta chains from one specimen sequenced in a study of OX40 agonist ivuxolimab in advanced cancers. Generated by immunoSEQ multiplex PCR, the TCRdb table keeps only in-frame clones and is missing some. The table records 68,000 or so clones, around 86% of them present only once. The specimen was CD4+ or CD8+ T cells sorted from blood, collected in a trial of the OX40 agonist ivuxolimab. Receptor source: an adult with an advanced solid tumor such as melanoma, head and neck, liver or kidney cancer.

The CDR3 DNA reads as TGCGCCAGCAGTGATCGGGGGAAGGGCAATCAGCCCCAGCATTTT. Amino acid sequence: CASSDRGKGNQPQHF. The rearrangement joins TRBV10-1 to TRBJ1-5, with D possibly TRBD1 on 5 matching bases. Trimming removed 3 bases from V and 2 bases from J, with 11 bases in between. Germline assignment: CDR1 WNHNN and CDR2 SYGVQD (reference sequence). The CDR3 contains 15 residues.

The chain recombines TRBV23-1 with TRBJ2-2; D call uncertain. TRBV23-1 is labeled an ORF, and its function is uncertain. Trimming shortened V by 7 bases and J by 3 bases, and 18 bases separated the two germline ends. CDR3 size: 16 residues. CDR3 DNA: TGCGCCAGCACCCCCAGTCGAAGGGCCGACACCGGGGAGCTGTTTTTT. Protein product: CASTPSRRADTGELFF.

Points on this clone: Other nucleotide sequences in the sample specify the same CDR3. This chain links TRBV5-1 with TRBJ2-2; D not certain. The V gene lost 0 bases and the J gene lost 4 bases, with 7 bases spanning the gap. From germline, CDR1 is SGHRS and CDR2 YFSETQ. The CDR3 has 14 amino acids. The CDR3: CASSLGQVTGELFF. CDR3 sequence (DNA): TGCGCCAGCAGCTTGGGCCAAGTCACCGGGGAGCTGTTTTTT.

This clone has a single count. The chain's CDR3 is CASSLAGLEQFF. The DNA for the CDR3 is TGTGCCAGCAGCTTAGCAGGTCTTGAGCAGTTCTTC. The chain links TRBV7-9 to TRBJ2-1; D is uncertain. The CDR3 has 12 residues. The germline V gene encodes CDR1 SEHNR and CDR2 FQNEAQ (reference sequence). V was trimmed by 0 bases and J by 9 bases, leaving 6 bases between them.

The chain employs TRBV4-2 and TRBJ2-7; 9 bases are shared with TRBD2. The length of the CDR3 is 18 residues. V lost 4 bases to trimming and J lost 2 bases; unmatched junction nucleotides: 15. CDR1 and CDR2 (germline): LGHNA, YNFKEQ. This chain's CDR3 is CASSPSGATQSLAYEQYF. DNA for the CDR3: TGTGCCAGCAGCCCTAGCGGGGCGACCCAGTCATTAGCCTACGAGCAGTACTTC.

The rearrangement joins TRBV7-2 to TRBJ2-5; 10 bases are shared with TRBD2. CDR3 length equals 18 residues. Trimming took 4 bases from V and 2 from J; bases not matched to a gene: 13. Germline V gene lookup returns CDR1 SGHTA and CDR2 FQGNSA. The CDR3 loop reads CASSWEVKRGGGQETQYF. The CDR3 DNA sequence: TGTGCCAGCAGCTGGGAGGTTAAGCGGGGGGGAGGTCAAGAGACCCAGTACTTC.

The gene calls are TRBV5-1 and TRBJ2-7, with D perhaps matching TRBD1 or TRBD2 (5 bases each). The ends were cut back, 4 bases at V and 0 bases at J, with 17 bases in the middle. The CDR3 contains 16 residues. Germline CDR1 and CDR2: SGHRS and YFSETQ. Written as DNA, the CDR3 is TGCGCCAGCAGCCCCGGGACCACCAGTAGCTCCTACGAGCAGTACTTC. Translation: CASSPGTTSSSYEQYF.

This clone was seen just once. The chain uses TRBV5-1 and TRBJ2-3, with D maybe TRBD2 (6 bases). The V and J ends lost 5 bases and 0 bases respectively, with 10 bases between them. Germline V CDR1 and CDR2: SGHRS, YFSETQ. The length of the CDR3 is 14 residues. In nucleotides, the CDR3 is TGCGCCAGCAGGGTAGCGGAGAGCACAGATACGCAGTATTTT. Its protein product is CASRVAESTDTQYF.

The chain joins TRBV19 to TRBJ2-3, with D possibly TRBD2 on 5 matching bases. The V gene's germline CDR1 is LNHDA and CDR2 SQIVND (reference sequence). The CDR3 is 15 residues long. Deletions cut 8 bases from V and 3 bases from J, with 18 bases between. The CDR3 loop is CASAKGSGRTDTQYF. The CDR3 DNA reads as TGTGCCAGTGCGAAAGGGAGCGGAAGAACAGATACGCAGTATTTT.